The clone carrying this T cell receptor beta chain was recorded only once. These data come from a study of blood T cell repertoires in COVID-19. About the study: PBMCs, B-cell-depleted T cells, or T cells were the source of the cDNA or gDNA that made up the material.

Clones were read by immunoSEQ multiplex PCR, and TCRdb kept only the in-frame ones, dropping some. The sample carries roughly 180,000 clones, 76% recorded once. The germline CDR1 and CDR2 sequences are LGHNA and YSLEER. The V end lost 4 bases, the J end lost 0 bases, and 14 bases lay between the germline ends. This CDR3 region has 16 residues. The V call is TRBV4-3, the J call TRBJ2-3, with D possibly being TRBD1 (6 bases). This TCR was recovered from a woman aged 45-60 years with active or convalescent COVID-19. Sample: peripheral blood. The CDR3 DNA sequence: TGCGCCAGCAGCCGCCTTCTGACAGGTAGCACAGATACGCAGTATTTT. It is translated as CASSRLLTGSTDTQYF.